These T cell receptor beta chains were read from a single sample in a study of blood T cell repertoires in COVID-19. Using immunoSEQ multiplex PCR, the repertoire was profiled, and TCRdb retains in-frame clones only, with some absent. The table has fewer than 30,000 clones, just under 95% seen once. What was sequenced was peripheral blood. The receptors shown here come from a woman aged 70-85 years with COVID-19, enrolled during active disease. The CDR3 runs from the conserved cysteine through the conserved F or W. A D gene is named only where the DNA matches it firmly. A clone size is listed for some rows: how often the clone was seen (once, few, many), or a class if it is expanded.

j_gene,abundance,d_gene,v_gene,CDR3nt,CDR3aa
TRBJ1-1,.,.,TRBV7-9,TGTGCCAGCAGCCCAGACGGGAAGGGGAACACTGAAGCTTTCTTT,CASSPDGKGNTEAFF
TRBJ2-1,.,TRBD2,TRBV9,TGTGCCAGCAGCAGAGGGACTAGCGGGAGAGAGGGTTACAATGAGCAGTTCTTC,CASSRGTSGREGYNEQFF
TRBJ2-2,.,TRBD1,TRBV28,TGTGCCAGCACTCGGACAGGGAACACCGGGGAGCTGTTTTTT,CASTRTGNTGELFF
TRBJ2-7,.,.,TRBV5-5,TGTGCCAGCAGCTTGTTTGGACAGAGCTCCTACGAGCAGTACTTC,CASSLFGQSSYEQYF
TRBJ2-5,.,TRBD2,TRBV24-1,TGTGCCACCAGTGACCAAGCGGGAGTCTCCCGGGAGACCCAGTACTTC,CATSDQAGVSRETQYF
TRBJ2-2,.,TRBD2,TRBV18,TGTGCCAGCTCGATAACTCCTCCGGGACTAGCGGGGACCGGGGAGCTGTTTTTT,CASSITPPGLAGTGELFF
TRBJ2-1,.,.,TRBV5-4,TGTGCCAGCAGCTTGGAACCGACGCGCGGGCTAGTCCTTGGGCAGTTCTTC,CASSLEPTRGLVLGQFF
TRBJ1-1,.,.,TRBV4-3,TGCGCCAGCAGCCAAGACGGAAGGGGCCCCGGGAACACTGAAGCTTTCTTT,CASSQDGRGPGNTEAFF
TRBJ1-2,few,TRBD1,TRBV30,TGTGCCTGGAGTCGCGACAGGGGCACCTATGGCTACACCTTC,CAWSRDRGTYGYTF
TRBJ1-6,.,.,TRBV28,TGTGCCAGCAGGCCCTCCGAAAGACTGATATATTCACCCCTCCACTTT,CASRPSERLIYSPLHF
TRBJ2-3,.,TRBD1,TRBV25-1,TGTGCCAGCAGTGAAGACAGGACAGGGCGCACAGATACGCAGTATTTT,CASSEDRTGRTDTQYF
TRBJ2-5,once,TRBD1,TRBV15,TGTGCCACCAGCGGGTCCGGGACAGGGGGAGAGACCCAGTACTTC,CATSGSGTGGETQYF
TRBJ1-2,.,TRBD1,TRBV5-5,TGTGCCAGCAGCCCATGGCAATGGACAGGGGTGGAGGGCTACACCTTC,CASSPWQWTGVEGYTF
TRBJ1-3,.,.,TRBV11-1,TGTGCCAGCAGCAATCGCAGGGTACCCGGAAACACCATATATTTT,CASSNRRVPGNTIYF
TRBJ2-2,once,.,TRBV28,TGTGCCGGACAGCGGGATTCCGGGGAGCTGTTTTTT,CAGQRDSGELFF
TRBJ2-2,.,.,TRBV9,TGTGCCAGCAAACAGCAGAACACCGGGGAGCTGTTTTTT,CASKQQNTGELFF
TRBJ2-7,.,TRBD1,TRBV29-1,TGCAGCGTTGAAGTCGTCGGGACAGGGGTCGACGAGCAGTACTTC,CSVEVVGTGVDEQYF
TRBJ1-1,.,.,TRBV7-3,TGTGCCAGCAGCTTCTCCGGGGGTTACATGAACACTGAAGCTTTCTTT,CASSFSGGYMNTEAFF
TRBJ2-1,.,TRBD2,TRBV3-1/TRBV3-2,TGTGCCAGTAACATAGCGGGAATCAATGAGCAGTTCTTC,CASNIAGINEQFF
TRBJ2-1,.,.,TRBV7-9,TGTGCCAGCAGCTTAGCCCCGGGTAGCTCCTACAATGAGCAGTTCTTC,CASSLAPGSSYNEQFF